Detailed here is one T cell receptor (beta chain). The CDR3 has 14 amino acids. The V and J ends lost 0 bases and 5 bases, in that order; junction bases with no gene match: 2. Germline assignment: CDR1 SGHKS and CDR2 YYEKEE (reference sequence). This entry belongs to a study of PD-L1 blockade in urothelial cancer. This table comes from immunoSEQ multiplex PCR, and its TCRdb copy is limited to in-frame clones, with some not included. The profile covers 45,000 or so clones, with around 88% appearing a single time and 3.9% taken by the ten largest. This chain uses TRBV5-5 with TRBJ2-1; 7 nucleotides line up with TRBD2. The specimen comprised PBMCs, sampled around atezolizumab (anti-PD-L1) treatment. This receptor was taken from a man older than 75 with urothelial cancer. For the CDR3, the DNA is TGTGCCAGCAGCTTGGATCTAGCGGACAATGAGCAGTTCTTC. Residues: CASSLDLADNEQFF.